The 17 T cell receptor beta chains presented below share a single source sample, sequenced in a study of cytomegalovirus exposure and HLA in healthy donors. The PCR employed 60 Vbeta primers together with 13 Jbeta primers. Here immunoSEQ multiplex PCR was the method, and the copy in TCRdb shows in-frame clones only, minus some. Here the sample table reports 80,000 or so clones. What was sequenced was PBMCs. The receptor source for this set is a woman in her twenties or thirties in good health and CMV-seronegative.

The chain joins TRBV27 to TRBJ2-7; the match to TRBD2 covers 9 bases. The CDR3 extends over 15 amino acids. V shed 2 bases and J 7 bases; nucleotides not matched to a gene: 9. In germline, CDR1 is MNHEY, CDR2 SMNVEV (reference sequence). DNA for the CDR3: TGTGCCAGCAGTTTACTTGCTAGCGGGACTGTTGAGCAGTACTTC. The encoded protein is CASSLLASGTVEQYF.

V usage is TRBV18 and J usage is TRBJ2-7, with 10 bases that match TRBD2. Trimming removed 3 bases from V and 5 bases from J; junction bases left unmatched: 10. The CDR3 runs 16 residues. Germline CDR1 KGHSH, CDR2 LQKENI. Here the CDR3 reads CASSPDRLAGANEQYF. The CDR3 nucleotides are TGTGCCAGCTCACCGGATCGGCTAGCGGGAGCCAACGAGCAGTACTTC.

The chain uses TRBV7-9 and TRBJ2-7; TRBD1 aligns across 10 bases. CDR1 is SEHNR, CDR2 FQNEAQ, per germline (reference sequence). This CDR3 is 13 amino acids long. V lost 5 bases to trimming and J lost 6 bases; unmatched junction nucleotides: 4. CDR3 sequence (DNA): TGTGCCAGCAGCGGGACAGGGGTAGGCGAGCAGTACTTC. Translated, it gives CASSGTGVGEQYF.

The chain recombines TRBV6-6 with TRBJ1-2; D may be TRBD1 (5 bases). The V end lost 10 bases, the J end lost 5 bases, and 14 bases lay between the germline ends. This CDR3 region has 12 residues. CDR1 is MNHNY, CDR2 SVGAGI, per germline (reference sequence). CDR3 protein: CATKPDSYGYTF. The CDR3 region has the DNA TGTGCCACCAAACCCGACAGTTATGGCTACACCTTC.

This chain links TRBV19 with TRBJ2-2; 7 bases line up with TRBD1. V was clipped by 7 bases and J by 8 bases; unmatched bases: 4. The germline V gene has CDR1 LNHDA and CDR2 SQIVND (reference sequence). This CDR3 contains 12 residues. The CDR3 is CASKGAAGELFF. The CDR3 nucleotides are TGTGCCAGTAAGGGGGCGGCGGGGGAGCTGTTTTTT.

The rearrangement links TRBV10-3 to TRBJ2-7, with a tentative D call TRBD1 (6 bases). The CDR3 totals 12 residues. Germline V gene data show CDR1 as ENHRY and CDR2 as SYGVKD. V lost 5 bases and J 5 bases, leaving 10 bases between the germline ends. The DNA for the CDR3 is TGTGCCATCAGTTCGGACAGAAACGAGCAGTACTTC. This encodes CAISSDRNEQYF.

This chain links TRBV7-9 with TRBJ2-1; perhaps TRBD2 as D (5 bases). V dropped 5 bases and J dropped 6 bases, with 23 bases sitting between them. The germline gives CDR1 SEHNR, CDR2 FQNEAQ (reference sequence). The CDR3 spans 17 residues. The CDR3 is CASSPRTPGTEGNEQFF. The CDR3 DNA reads TGTGCCAGCAGCCCCAGAACTCCGGGAACAGAGGGCAATGAGCAGTTCTTC.

The chain joins TRBV10-1 to TRBJ1-2; maybe TRBD1 (5 bases). Trimming took off 7 bases at V and 3 bases at J, with 9 bases between the two ends. The CDR3 is 12 residues long. Germline V lookup: CDR1 WNHNN, CDR2 SYGVQD (reference sequence). CDR3 sequence: CASIREDYGYTF. In nucleotides, the CDR3 is TGCGCCAGCATCAGGGAGGACTATGGCTACACCTTC.

About this clone: Other DNA sequences from this sample encode an identical CDR3 as well. The V gene is TRBV18, the J gene TRBJ2-3, with a possible D match to TRBD1 (6 bases). This CDR3 comprises 15 residues. From germline, CDR1 is KGHSH and CDR2 LQKENI. The V end lost 3 bases, the J end lost 0 bases, and 10 bases lay between the germline ends. The CDR3 DNA is TGTGCCAGCTCACCCGGACAGCCCAGCACAGATACGCAGTATTTT. This gives the protein CASSPGQPSTDTQYF.

The chain combines TRBV6-1 with TRBJ2-1, with TRBD2 identical over 12 bases. The CDR3 extends over 16 amino acids. The V segment lost 4 bases and the J segment 2 bases; nucleotides outside the gene matches: 3. Germline lookup yields CDR1 MNHNS and CDR2 SASEGT. The CDR3 DNA reads TGTGCCAGCAGTGCCCCTAGCGGGGGGGCCTACAATGAGCAGTTCTTC. It yields the protein CASSAPSGGAYNEQFF.

The V call is TRBV11-3, the J call TRBJ2-1, with unresolved D. The CDR3 loop spans 13 amino acids. CDR1 and CDR2 from the germline V gene are SGHNT and YENEEA. Trimming removed 2 bases from V and 5 bases from J, with 7 bases in between. CDR3 sequence (DNA): TGTGCCAGCAGCTTAACATCGAACAATGAGCAGTTCTTC. It specifies CASSLTSNNEQFF.

V usage is TRBV19 and J usage is TRBJ1-1, with 7 bases that match TRBD1. V shed 5 bases and J 2 bases; nucleotides not matched to a gene: 11. The germline V gene encodes CDR1 LNHDA and CDR2 SQIVND (reference sequence). The CDR3 is made up of 16 amino acids. CDR3 sequence: CASSQGQRGINTEAFF. In DNA, the CDR3 is TGTGCCAGTAGTCAGGGACAGCGAGGCATAAACACTGAAGCTTTCTTT.

The chain carries TRBV2 and TRBJ1-2; a possible D gene is TRBD1 (6 bases). Trimming shortened V by 7 bases and J by 4 bases, and 28 bases separated the two germline ends. The length of the CDR3 is 18 residues. CDR1 is SNHLY, CDR2 FYNNEI, per germline. CDR3 protein: CASIDAGTVQGRIYGYTF. Written as DNA, the CDR3 is TGTGCCAGCATCGATGCAGGAACGGTCCAGGGGCGAATCTATGGCTACACCTTC.

The chain joins TRBV6-1 to TRBJ1-1; the D gene is possibly TRBD1 (6 bases). Trimming took 5 bases from V and 8 from J, leaving 12 bases between them. The germline gives CDR1 MNHNS, CDR2 SASEGT. The CDR3 runs to 12 residues. CDR3 loop: CASSTLTGEAFF. Here the CDR3 DNA reads TGTGCCAGCAGTACCCTGACAGGCGAAGCTTTCTTT.

This chain joins TRBV11-2 and TRBJ2-3, with 10 bases matching TRBD2. The CDR3 is 16 amino acids. CDR1 SGHAT and CDR2 FQNNGV come from the germline V gene. Trimming at V came to 0 bases and at J to 8 bases, leaving 8 bases not matched to a gene. The DNA for the CDR3 is TGTGCCAGCAGCTTAGAGAGCGGGGGGGCCTGGGGTACGCAGTATTTT. It encodes CASSLESGGAWGTQYF.

The rearrangement joins TRBV5-1 to TRBJ1-1; weak D call: TRBD1 (6 bases). The CDR3 is 15 residues long. Looked up from germline, CDR1 is SGHRS and CDR2 is YFSETQ. The V gene lost 6 bases and the J gene lost 2 bases, with 17 bases spanning the gap. Here the CDR3 reads CASTQTGRGNTEAFF. CDR3 bases: TGCGCCAGCACCCAAACAGGGAGGGGAAACACTGAAGCTTTCTTT.

The V and J genes are TRBV25-1 and TRBJ1-3; D is perhaps TRBD1 (6 bases). CDR3 length equals 15 residues. The germline CDR1 and CDR2 sequences are MGHDK and SYGVNS. V lost 1 base and J lost 2, with 9 bases in between. The CDR3 loop is CASSESKGAGNTIYF. CDR3 bases: TGTGCCAGCAGTGAATCAAAGGGGGCTGGAAACACCATATATTTT.